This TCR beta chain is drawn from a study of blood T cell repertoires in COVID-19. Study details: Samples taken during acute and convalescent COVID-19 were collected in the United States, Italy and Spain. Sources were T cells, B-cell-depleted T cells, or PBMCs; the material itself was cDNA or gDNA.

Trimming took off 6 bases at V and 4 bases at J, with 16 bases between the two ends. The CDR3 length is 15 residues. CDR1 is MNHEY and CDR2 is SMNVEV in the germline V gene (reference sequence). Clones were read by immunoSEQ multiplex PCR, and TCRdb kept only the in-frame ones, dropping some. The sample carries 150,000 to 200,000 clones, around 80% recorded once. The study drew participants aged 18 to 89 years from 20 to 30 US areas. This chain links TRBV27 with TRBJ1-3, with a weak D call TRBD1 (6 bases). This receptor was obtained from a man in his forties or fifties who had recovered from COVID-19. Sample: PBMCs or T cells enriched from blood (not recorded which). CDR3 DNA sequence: TGTGCCAGCAGCCTTAATGTTCAGGGGGGAAACACCATATATTTT. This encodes CASSLNVQGGNTIYF.